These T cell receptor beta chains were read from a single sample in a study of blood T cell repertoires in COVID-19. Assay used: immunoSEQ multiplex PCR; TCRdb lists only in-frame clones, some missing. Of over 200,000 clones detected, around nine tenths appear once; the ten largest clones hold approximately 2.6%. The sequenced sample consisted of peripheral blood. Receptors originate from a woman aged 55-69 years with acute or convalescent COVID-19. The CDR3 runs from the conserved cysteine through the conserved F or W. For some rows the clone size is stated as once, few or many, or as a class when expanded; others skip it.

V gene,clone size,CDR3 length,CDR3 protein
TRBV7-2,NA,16,CASSVGLAGFSYEQYF
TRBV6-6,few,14,CASSPSGRSYEQYF
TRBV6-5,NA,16,CASSYIQGQFLNGYTF
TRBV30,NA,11,CAWSEGAWQFF
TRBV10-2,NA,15,CASRDTGTGMEKLFF
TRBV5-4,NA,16,CASSPGLAGETGELFF
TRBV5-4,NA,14,CASSLTGNQETQYF
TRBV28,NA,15,CASSLPDRSTDTQYF
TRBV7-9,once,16,CASSFGGRRGHYGYTF
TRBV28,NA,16,CASSLLGRGPNQPQHF
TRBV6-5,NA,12,CASRGPRAEAFF
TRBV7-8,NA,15,CASSLAYQGGNTIYF
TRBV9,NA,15,CASSYSVPPTDTQYF
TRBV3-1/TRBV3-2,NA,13,CASSQGQDFGYTF
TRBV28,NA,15,CASSHAGGPHNEQFF
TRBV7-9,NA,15,CASSSISQGTQPQHF
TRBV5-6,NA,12,CASSPYQETQYF
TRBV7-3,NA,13,CASSLNGGLGYTF
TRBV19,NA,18,CASSIRLGAGTGEETQYF
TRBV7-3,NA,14,CASSLRAHYNEQFF
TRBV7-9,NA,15,CASSSRDRKNYGYTF
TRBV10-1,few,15,CASSESLAATGELFF
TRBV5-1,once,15,CASSSWGQGSEKLFF
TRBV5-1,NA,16,CASSYGTGTNTGELFF
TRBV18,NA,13,CASSPDMNTEAFF
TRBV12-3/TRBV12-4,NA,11,CASSLEVTQYF
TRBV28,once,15,CASSPSTAGSYGYTF